The 25 T cell receptor beta chains given below trace back to one sample, sequenced in a study of regulatory T cells in long-lasting Graves disease. The TCR beta library used iRepertoire HTBI primers with Arm-PCR amplification of CDR3. TCRdb independently ran MiXCR on the multiplex PCR reads; one entry per CDR3 protein. The sample lists 440,000 or so distinct CDR3 sequences; about 15% were seen once. The time point denotes: newly diagnosed GD, antithyroid drugs for less than 3 months. From RNA extracted from PBMCs, the TCR library was made. In addition, the sample was reused for a study of T cells in Graves' hyperthyroidism and ophthalmopathy.

The specimen comprised peripheral blood mononuclear cells (PBMCs), sampled at new diagnosis, from a patient treated with antithyroid drugs. The receptors derive from a woman in her 30s with Graves disease.

At least ten counts were recorded for this clonotype. V is TRBV28 and J is TRBJ1-4, with TRBD1 identical over 11 bases. Losses at the gene ends were 3 bases for V and 3 bases for J; bases not matched to a gene: 9. The germline V gene encodes CDR1 MDHEN and CDR2 SYDVKM. The CDR3 is 18 amino acids. DNA of the CDR3: TGTGCCAGCAGTTTGGCGGGGACAGGGGGGATAGCTAATGAAAAACTGTTTTTT. Translated: CASSLAGTGGIANEKLFF.

V is TRBV12-3 or TRBV12-4 and J is TRBJ2-1, with TRBD1 identical over 8 bases. V shed 6 bases, J shed 3 bases, and the junction held 7 bases outside the gene matches. The CDR3 covers 15 residues. CDR3 bases: TGTGCCAGCAGCCCGGGACAGGCCCTCTACAATGAGCAGTTCTTC. Translated, it gives CASSPGQALYNEQFF.

The CDR3 region is CASSLVGGGSSEQYF. The CDR3 DNA reads as TGTGCCAGCAGCTTAGTAGGCGGGGGGAGTAGCGAGCAGTACTTC. The chain links TRBV7-2 to TRBJ2-7; the match to TRBD2 covers 8 bases. The V gene end was trimmed by 1 base and the J gene end by 6 bases; junction bases not matched to a gene: 8. CDR1 and CDR2 from the germline V gene are SGHTA and FQGNSA. The CDR3 contains 15 residues.

This clonotype came up a few times. The chain couples TRBV3-1 to TRBJ1-6; TRBD1 might be the D (5 bases). There are 15 residues in the CDR3. The germline V and J ends were trimmed by 1 base and 6 bases, with 10 bases remaining between them. Germline CDR1 reads LGHDT; CDR2 reads YNNKEL (reference sequence). The CDR3 protein is CASSQGGGTNSPLHF. The CDR3 DNA follows: TGTGCCAGCAGCCAAGGGGGGGGGACTAATTCACCCCTCCACTTT.

This clonotype was seen many times. The chain employs TRBV11-2 and TRBJ2-7; no clear D gene. The CDR3 length is 16 residues. CDR1 and CDR2 (germline): SGHAT, FQNNGV. The ends were cut back, 0 bases at V and 2 bases at J, with 14 bases in the middle. The chain's CDR3 is CASSLEGRALTYEQYF. The DNA for the CDR3 is TGTGCCAGCAGCTTAGAGGGAAGGGCCCTCACCTACGAGCAGTACTTC.

This clonotype was picked up many times. The chain is built from TRBV13 and TRBJ2-7; D tentatively reads TRBD1 or TRBD2 (6 bases each). Germline CDR1 reads PRHDT; CDR2 reads FYEKMQ (reference sequence). V was pared by 5 bases and J by 0 bases, with 17 bases between. The CDR3 consists of 16 residues. The CDR3 nucleotides are TGTGCCAGCAGCGCTTTACAGGGAGGACTCTCCTACGAGCAGTACTTC. Its translation: CASSALQGGLSYEQYF.

This clonotype was observed a few times. The chain recombines TRBV6-2 or TRBV6-3 with TRBJ2-3, with D possibly TRBD2 on 5 matching bases. The CDR3 loop spans 17 amino acids. With 6 bases removed from V and 2 bases from J, the gap between germline ends came to 21 bases. The V gene's germline CDR1 is MNHEY and CDR2 SVGEGT. CDR3 sequence (DNA): TGTGCCAGCAGCTTAAATCGTTGGACTTCATCCACAGATACGCAGTATTTT. This sequence encodes CASSLNRWTSSTDTQYF.

This rearrangement joins TRBV15 to TRBJ2-7; 10 bases align to TRBD1. The CDR3 is 17 residues long. The J segment lost 3 bases and the V segment lost 5 bases, leaving 13 bases of the junction unmatched. Germline V gene data show CDR1 as LNHNV and CDR2 as YYDKDF (reference sequence). The CDR3 coding sequence is TGTGCCACCAGCGGGCCTTCCGGGACAGGGGTTTACTACGAGCAGTACTTC. Protein product: CATSGPSGTGVYYEQYF.

This clonotype was seen ten or more times. The V and J genes are TRBV11-3 and TRBJ2-3; D gene uncertain. Trimming took off 4 bases at V and 3 bases at J, with 11 bases between the two ends. The CDR3 has 14 residues. Germline V gene data show CDR1 as SGHNT and CDR2 as YENEEA. This CDR3 is CASSWAGETDTQYF. Here the CDR3 DNA reads TGTGCCAGCAGCTGGGCCGGAGAGACAGATACGCAGTATTTT.

This clonotype has only a few counts. This chain uses TRBV14 with TRBJ1-4, with D unresolved. Germline CDR1 reads SGHDN; CDR2 reads FVKESK. Trimming shortened V by 2 bases and J by 8 bases, and 6 bases separated the two germline ends. The CDR3 has 12 amino acids. CDR3 sequence reads: CASSQSPEKLFF. The CDR3 nucleotides read TGTGCCAGCAGCCAAAGTCCGGAAAAACTGTTTTTT.

This clonotype has a count of ten or more. The chain uses TRBV27 and TRBJ2-3, with 7 nucleotides matching TRBD1. The CDR3 sequence is 15 residues long. V lost 7 bases to trimming and J lost 1 base; unmatched junction nucleotides: 8. Germline-derived CDR1 and CDR2 are MNHEY and SMNVEV (reference sequence). CDR3 region: CASNPGTARTDTQYF. CDR3 DNA: TGTGCCAGCAACCCCGGGACAGCACGCACAGATACGCAGTATTTT.

This clonotype was counted ten times or more. The chain is built from TRBV2 and TRBJ2-2; no reliable D call. The CDR3 consists of 13 residues. Germline CDR1 is SNHLY and CDR2 is FYNNEI. The germline V and J ends were trimmed by 8 bases and 4 bases, with 11 bases remaining between them. The CDR3 sequence: CASRRLSTGELFF. Written as DNA, the CDR3 is TGTGCCAGCCGAAGGCTTTCCACCGGGGAGCTGTTTTTT.

This clonotype came up many times. One base away lies a much larger clone, so this may be a sequencing read error. The V gene is TRBV18, the J gene TRBJ1-1; 9 bases align to TRBD1. The V and J ends lost 5 bases and 1 base, in that order; junction bases with no gene match: 5. Germline lookup yields CDR1 KGHSH and CDR2 LQKENI. CDR3 length: 15 residues. The CDR3 sequence is CASSEAQGANTEAFF. The CDR3 bases are TGTGCCAGCTCAGAAGCACAGGGGGCGAACACTGAAGCTTTCTTT.

This clonotype was counted between two and nine times. The J gene is TRBJ1-5, the V gene TRBV6-4, with D possibly being TRBD1 (5 bases). The V gene lost 4 bases and the J gene lost 7 bases, with 14 bases spanning the gap. This CDR3 contains 14 residues. CDR1 and CDR2 (germline): MRHNA, SNTAGT. CDR3 sequence: CASSAQGGLQPQHF. The CDR3 nucleotides read TGTGCCAGCAGTGCTCAGGGAGGTTTGCAGCCCCAGCATTTT.

This chain uses TRBV5-4 with TRBJ1-1; perhaps TRBD1 as D (5 bases). The CDR3 covers 13 residues. Trimming shortened V by 1 base and J by 7 bases, and 11 bases separated the two germline ends. Germline CDR1 SGHNT, CDR2 YYREEE (reference sequence). In DNA form, the CDR3 reads TGTGCCAGCAGCTTGCCCCAGGGTAATGAAGCTTTCTTT. This sequence encodes CASSLPQGNEAFF.

This clonotype was recorded at least ten times. V and J are TRBV2 and TRBJ1-1, with no clear D. V was shortened by 5 bases and J by 1 base, with 20 bases between the two germline ends. CDR1 is SNHLY and CDR2 is FYNNEI in the germline V gene. This CDR3 is 17 amino acids long. CDR3 sequence reads: CASSTSLLRSGNTEAFF. The CDR3 bases are TGTGCCAGCAGTACGTCTCTGTTAAGGTCAGGGAACACTGAAGCTTTCTTT.

On this clonotype: With only one base between it and a far larger clone, this is likely a read error. The chain has TRBV6-2 or TRBV6-3 and TRBJ2-4, with D unresolved. The CDR3 contains 16 residues. CDR1 MNHEY and CDR2 SVGEGT come from the germline V gene. V was shortened by 0 bases and J by 13 bases, with 22 bases between the two germline ends. The CDR3 is CASSYSRRVMYNEQYF. The CDR3 DNA sequence: TGTGCCAGCAGTTACTCGAGGCGAGTGATGTACAATGAGCAGTACTTC.

The V call is TRBV11-2, the J call TRBJ2-5; 12 nucleotides line up with TRBD2. Germline V lookup: CDR1 SGHAT, CDR2 FQNNGV. With 4 bases clipped from V and 5 bases from J, the junction kept 8 bases outside the gene matches. The CDR3 is 16 amino acids. The DNA for the CDR3 is TGTGCCAGCAGCTCCCTAGCGGGAGGGATTAGGGAGACCCAGTACTTC. This sequence encodes CASSSLAGGIRETQYF.

This clonotype was detected many times. This chain links TRBV6-5 with TRBJ2-1; 7 bases agree with TRBD2. The ends lost 0 bases at V and 6 bases at J; junction bases unmatched: 5. The germline CDR1 and CDR2 sequences are MNHEY and SVGAGI. CDR3 size: 15 residues. As DNA, the CDR3 is TGTGCCAGCAGTTACTCGACACTAGCGATCAATGAGCAGTTCTTC. Encoded protein: CASSYSTLAINEQFF.

The chain links TRBV29-1 to TRBJ2-5; D may correspond to TRBD1 or TRBD2 (5 bases each). This CDR3 is built from 16 residues. Trimming took 6 bases from V and 2 from J, leaving 22 bases between them. In germline, CDR1 is SQVTM, CDR2 ANQGSEA. CDR3 protein: CSVSGAGTDIQETQYF. As DNA, the CDR3 is TGCAGCGTGTCCGGGGCCGGGACGGACATACAAGAGACCCAGTACTTC.

The chain links TRBV30 to TRBJ1-2; D is uncertain. The CDR3 is 13 amino acids. Germline assignment: CDR1 GTSNPN and CDR2 SVGIG (reference sequence). Trimming removed 0 bases at V and 6 bases at J, with 11 bases between. The CDR3 region has the DNA TGTGCCTGGAGTGTGTGGCCACCAAATGGCTACACCTTC. This codes for CAWSVWPPNGYTF.

The sample holds a few counts of this clonotype. This sequence joins TRBV12-3 or TRBV12-4 and TRBJ2-3; 8 bases are a match to TRBD2. The CDR3 is 14 residues long. The V segment lost 3 bases and the J segment 6 bases; nucleotides outside the gene matches: 5. In nucleotides, the CDR3 is TGTGCCAGCAGTTTTAGCGGGATGGGGGATACGCAGTATTTT. Translated: CASSFSGMGDTQYF.

As for this clonotype: Given a much more abundant clone one base away, this may be a read error. This chain connects TRBV20-1 to TRBJ2-1; D gene unclear. Trimming removed 3 bases from V and 10 bases from J, with 13 bases in between. This CDR3 has 12 amino acids. The germline gives CDR1 DFQATT, CDR2 SNEGSKA (reference sequence). The CDR3 region is CSASRSSYEQFF. The CDR3 DNA follows: TGCAGTGCTAGCCGGAGCTCCTACGAGCAGTTCTTC.

Comment on this clonotype: It may be a read error: a sequence one base away is much more abundant. The chain has TRBV28 and TRBJ1-4; 7 nucleotides match TRBD1. CDR3 size: 19 residues. From germline, CDR1 is MDHEN and CDR2 SYDVKM. Here the CDR3 DNA reads TGTCGAGCCCAGCGGAAAATGGGAATCTCGGGACAGTCTAATGGAAAACTGTTTTTT. Residues: CRAQRKMGISGQSNGKLFF.

In this sample, this clonotype turned up many times. The rearrangement uses TRBV28 and TRBJ1-1, with D unclear. The V and J ends lost 3 bases and 0 bases respectively, with 14 bases between them. The CDR3 consists of 16 residues. The germline CDR1 and CDR2 sequences are MDHEN and SYDVKM. The CDR3 DNA is TGTGCCAGCAGTTTGCCCGAAGGACGGCTGAACACTGAAGCTTTCTTT. It translates to CASSLPEGRLNTEAFF.